This passage covers 13 T cell receptor beta chains from one sample sequenced in a study of T cells in Graves' hyperthyroidism and ophthalmopathy. TCR beta CDR3 region amplification was performed from RNA transcripts. In the first-round RT-PCR of the TCR CDR3, the HTBI primer set was used. TCRdb reprocessed the multiplex PCR reads with MiXCR, giving one entry per CDR3 protein. This sample has nearly 750,000 distinct CDR3 sequences, with around 40% found just once. Sequenced material: blood. The origin of the receptors is a middle-aged woman with Graves' hyperthyroidism.

The sample holds a few counts of this clonotype. The genes are TRBV29-1 and TRBJ2-7, with 13 bases aligning to TRBD2. The CDR3 is made up of 14 amino acids. The J segment lost 4 bases and the V segment lost 3 bases, leaving 3 bases of the junction unmatched. Germline V gene data show CDR1 as SQVTM and CDR2 as ANQGSEA. CDR3: CSVEGTSGEYEQYF. The DNA for the CDR3 is TGCAGCGTTGAGGGGACTAGCGGGGAGTACGAGCAGTACTTC.

For this clonotype: A much larger clone differs from this one at a single base, so this may be a read error. The gene calls are TRBV19 and TRBJ1-2; D uncertain. Germline values: CDR1 LNHDA, CDR2 SQIVND (reference sequence). V was cut by 7 bases and J by 4 bases, with 16 bases left in between. There are 14 residues in the CDR3. The CDR3 reads CASTPWVRVYGYTF. The DNA of the CDR3 is TGTGCCAGTACCCCTTGGGTGCGCGTCTATGGCTACACCTTC.

The chain uses TRBV2 and TRBJ2-7; D possibly corresponds to TRBD1 (5 bases). From germline, CDR1 is SNHLY and CDR2 FYNNEI. V was trimmed by 7 bases and J by 2 bases, leaving 9 bases between them. This CDR3 is built from 12 residues. CDR3 region: CASIQGPYEQYF. CDR3 in DNA: TGTGCCAGCATCCAGGGCCCCTACGAGCAGTACTTC.

This clonotype was seen repeatedly, ten times or more. The chain couples TRBV19 to TRBJ2-2, with 10 bases matching TRBD1. Germline V gene lookup returns CDR1 LNHDA and CDR2 SQIVND (reference sequence). This CDR3 is built from 14 residues. The V and J ends lost 10 bases and 4 bases, in that order; junction bases with no gene match: 6. CDR3 sequence reads: CATRGTGATGELFF. The CDR3 coding sequence is TGTGCCACCCGGGGGACAGGGGCCACCGGGGAGCTGTTTTTT.

This clonotype was counted at least ten times. The rearrangement uses TRBV7-8 and TRBJ1-2; the D is unclear. Germline V CDR1 and CDR2: SGHVS, FQNEAQ. V shed 2 bases and J shed 3 bases, with 10 bases lying between them. CDR3 size: 14 residues. As DNA, the CDR3 is TGTGCCAGCAGCTTAAAACAAGGCCACTATGGCTACACCTTC. It encodes CASSLKQGHYGYTF.

In regard to this clonotype: One end of the junction fails to match germline, which may point to a read error. The rearrangement joins TRBV5-1 to TRBJ2-7, with 8 positions matching TRBD1. Germline loops: CDR1 SGHRS, CDR2 YFSETQ. This CDR3 is built from 15 residues. CDR3 in amino acids: CASSPTEQGAYEQYF. The CDR3 DNA is TGTGCCAGCAGCCCTACTGAACAGGGGGCCTACGAGCAGTACTTC.

This clonotype has more than one count but fewer than ten. J is TRBJ2-7 and V is TRBV6-5, with D perhaps being TRBD1 or TRBD2 (5 bases each). Trimming left V 6 bases short and J 3 bases short, with 12 bases between. This CDR3 comprises 13 residues. CDR1 and CDR2 (germline): MNHEY, SVGAGI. CDR3 residues: CASSSLGDYEQYF. For the CDR3, the DNA is TGTGCCAGCAGCTCCCTGGGGGACTACGAGCAGTACTTC.

For this clonotype: A read error may produce the germline difference seen at one junction end. The genes are TRBV10-3 and TRBJ2-7; 10 bases align to TRBD1. The germline V gene has CDR1 ENHRY and CDR2 SYGVKD. This CDR3 is 14 amino acids long. The CDR3 region has the DNA TGTGCCAGCAGTTACTCGACCGGGACAGGGGCGCAGTACTTC. This codes for CASSYSTGTGAQYF.

This clonotype was recorded once. J is TRBJ1-1 and V is TRBV10-2; no clear D. The CDR3 is 13 residues long. Germline loops: CDR1 WSHSY, CDR2 SAAADI. V lost 7 bases and J lost 2, with 11 bases in between. The CDR3 region has the DNA TGCGCCAGCAACTCCTGGGCCAACACTGAAGCTTTCTTT. Its translation is CASNSWANTEAFF.

This clonotype was counted ten times or more. V is TRBV29-1 and J is TRBJ2-5; D might be TRBD2 (5 bases). Between the trimmed V and J ends, which lost 5 bases and 5 bases, there was a span of 12 bases. The germline CDR1 and CDR2 sequences are SQVTM and ANQGSEA. The CDR3 runs 12 residues. CDR3 nucleotides: TGCAGCGTTACTAGTGAGTCTGAGACCCAGTACTTC. Protein: CSVTSESETQYF.

V is TRBV29-1 and J is TRBJ1-1; a possible D gene is TRBD1 (6 bases). CDR1 SQVTM and CDR2 ANQGSEA come from the germline V gene. This CDR3 region has 11 residues. The V gene lost 8 bases and the J gene lost 5 bases, with 12 bases spanning the gap. The DNA of the CDR3 is TGCAGCACCAGAGGGGGAACTGAAGCTTTCTTT. This translates into CSTRGGTEAFF.

The genes are TRBV13 and TRBJ1-1, with a tentative D call TRBD1 (5 bases). The CDR3 has 16 residues. Looked up from germline, CDR1 is PRHDT and CDR2 is FYEKMQ (reference sequence). V lost 3 bases to trimming and J lost 0 bases, with 14 bases between them. CDR3 protein: CASSFRGSGMNTEAFF. As DNA, the CDR3 is TGTGCCAGCAGCTTTCGGGGGTCGGGGATGAACACTGAAGCTTTCTTT.

Comment on this clonotype: A much larger clone differs by one base, so this may be a read error. This sequence joins TRBV10-1 and TRBJ1-5; TRBD1 matches 9 bases. V lost 9 bases, J lost 5 bases, and 11 bases stayed unmatched. The CDR3 sequence is 15 residues long. CDR1 is WNHNN and CDR2 is SYGVQD in the germline V gene (reference sequence). Written as DNA, the CDR3 is TGCGCCAGAGGATTCGGACAGGGGAGCTATCAGCCCCAGCATTTT. This gives the protein CARGFGQGSYQPQHF.